This T cell receptor (beta chain) was profiled in a study of brain T cells in children with intractable seizures. Study-wide points: Patients' HCMV serostatus was unknown; virus specificity rests on CDR3 similarity alone. Pre- and post-surgery blood differed in depth, so pre-surgery absences may be undersampling.

Of note for this clone: Antigen: not known.

Regarding time point: blood from clinic visit 5 months post-surgery; TSC patient then seizure free. Only cases whose brain tissue showed the highest T cell transcript signatures were sequenced. Sequenced by immunoSEQ multiplex PCR; TCRdb stores in-frame clones only, minus some. The table has 340,000 or so clones, 85% to 95% seen once. Germline CDR1 is LGHNA and CDR2 is YNFKEQ. The CDR3 loop spans 11 amino acids. V was trimmed by 1 base and J by 6 bases, leaving 4 bases between them. The sequence derives from a boy younger than two with tuberous sclerosis and intractable seizures. This specimen was peripheral blood, taken 4 to 5 months after surgery. This sequence joins TRBV4-2 and TRBJ2-7; D remains ambiguous. The CDR3 DNA reads as TGTGCCAGCAGCCAAGCCCTCGAGCAGTACTTC. Residues: CASSQALEQYF.